This T cell receptor (beta chain) derives from a study of Graves' ophthalmopathy and Graves' hyperthyroidism. Overall study: The authors collected peripheral blood at initial diagnosis, before any treatment.

This clonotype has a count of ten or more. The antigen is undetermined. Trimming took 5 bases from V and 2 from J, leaving 15 bases between them. In germline, CDR1 is SEHNR, CDR2 FQNEAQ (reference sequence). The CDR3 is 15 amino acids. Scientists amplified the TCR beta CDR3 regions from RNA transcripts. HTBI-primed RT-PCR formed the first round, and a multiplex PCR formed the second. Using its own MiXCR run on the multiplex PCR reads, TCRdb lists one record per CDR3 protein. The sample carries hundreds of thousands of distinct CDR3 sequences, 35% to 50% recorded once. Study results and caveats: Sensitivity reached over 85% and specificity roughly 82% for a 13-signature model separating ophthalmopathy from stable hyperthyroidism.

The receptor comes from an adult man with Graves' ophthalmopathy. The J gene is TRBJ2-5, the V gene TRBV7-9, with a tentative D call TRBD1 (6 bases). The sequenced sample consisted of peripheral blood. The CDR3 here is CASSQGLGAQETQYF. The CDR3 region has the DNA TGTGCCAGCAGCCAAGGGCTGGGGGCACAAGAGACCCAGTACTTC.